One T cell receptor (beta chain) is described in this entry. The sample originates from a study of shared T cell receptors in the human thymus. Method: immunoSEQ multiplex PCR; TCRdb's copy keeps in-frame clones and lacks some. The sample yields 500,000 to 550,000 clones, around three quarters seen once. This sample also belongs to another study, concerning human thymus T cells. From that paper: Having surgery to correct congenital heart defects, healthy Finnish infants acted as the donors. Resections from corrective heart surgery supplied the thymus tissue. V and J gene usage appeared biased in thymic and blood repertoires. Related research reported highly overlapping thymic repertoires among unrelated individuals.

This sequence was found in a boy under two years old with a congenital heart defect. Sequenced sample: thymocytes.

CDR3 DNA sequence: TGTGCCAGCAGCTTAGATAGAGGACAGGGGCTGTACCAAGAGACCCAGTACTTC. Its protein product is CASSLDRGQGLYQETQYF. The chain combines TRBV11-2 with TRBJ2-5; 9 bases are a match to TRBD1. CDR3 length: 18 residues. From germline, CDR1 is SGHAT and CDR2 FQNNGV. Losses at the gene ends were 0 bases for V and 0 bases for J; bases not matched to a gene: 8.